This T cell receptor beta chain appears in the sequencing data of a study of Graves' ophthalmopathy and Graves' hyperthyroidism. In donors with ophthalmopathy, activity was moderate-to-severe, with CAS ≥3, NOSPECS ≥4 and duration under 3 months. Researchers took RNA transcripts and amplified TCR beta CDR3 regions from them. The first round was an RT-PCR with HTBI primers, and the second round was a multiplex PCR. TCRdb used MiXCR to reprocess the multiplex PCR reads, holding one entry per CDR3 protein. Of hundreds of thousands of distinct CDR3 sequences in the sample, roughly 21% are singletons; the top ten hold approximately 40%. This clonotype was seen many times. Its target is unknown. Germline V gives CDR1 MNHEY, CDR2 SVGAGI. The length of the CDR3 is 16 residues. Germline trimming cut 4 bases from V and 5 bases from J; bases unmatched to any gene: 6. Whole-study findings and limits: As the model predicted ophthalmopathy progression, it achieved a sensitivity of 55% to 71% and a specificity of around 76%. Most clonotypes expanded in thyroid above 0.001 frequency were present in blood too.

The sequencing input was peripheral blood. This sequence originates from a woman in her forties or fifties with Graves' ophthalmopathy. V gene TRBV6-5 combines with J gene TRBJ2-2, with 11 bases aligning to TRBD2. The chain's CDR3 is CASSSGTSGRTGELFF. The CDR3 DNA is TGTGCCAGCAGTTCCGGGACTAGCGGAAGGACCGGGGAGCTGTTTTTT.